A single sample is the source of the 10 T cell receptor beta chains below, sequenced in a study of blood T cell repertoires in COVID-19. The assay was immunoSEQ multiplex PCR, and TCRdb's table has in-frame clones only and misses some. The profile covers roughly 150,000 clones, with around 80% appearing a single time and 5.5% to 8% taken by the ten largest. The sequencing input was peripheral blood. The receptors shown here come from a woman between 50 and 59 years old in a cohort sampled during active or convalescent COVID-19.

This rearrangement joins TRBV19 to TRBJ1-2; the D gene is possibly TRBD1 (5 bases). Trimming took 1 base from V and 4 from J, leaving 13 bases between them. The V gene's germline CDR1 is LNHDA and CDR2 SQIVND (reference sequence). The CDR3 runs to 15 residues. The CDR3 DNA follows: TGTGCCAGTAGTATAGGCGCAGGGATCAGCTATGGCTACACCTTC. It is translated as CASSIGAGISYGYTF.

This clone has just a few counts. The V and J genes are TRBV7-9 and TRBJ1-1, with D uncertain. V lost 6 bases and J 1 base, leaving 12 bases between the germline ends. This CDR3 spans 14 amino acids. Germline V gives CDR1 SEHNR, CDR2 FQNEAQ (reference sequence). The CDR3 coding sequence is TGTGCCAGCAGGCTTGCGGGCGCGAACACTGAAGCTTTCTTT. Translated: CASRLAGANTEAFF.

The CDR3 spells CAWSGSGEIYEQYF. The CDR3, as DNA: TGTGCCTGGAGTGGATCAGGGGAAATCTACGAGCAGTACTTC. V gene TRBV30 combines with J gene TRBJ2-7; D may be TRBD1 (6 bases). The V gene's germline CDR1 is GTSNPN and CDR2 SVGIG (reference sequence). Trimming left V 1 base short and J 3 bases short, with 13 bases between. The CDR3 spans 14 residues. The entire variable domain, with the rest obtained from reference TRBV30 and TRBJ2-7, is as follows: SQTIHQWPATLVQPVGSPLSLECTVEGTSNPNLYWYRQAAGRGLQLLFYSVGIGQISSEVPQNLSASRPQDRQFILSSKKLLLSDSGFYLCAWSGSGEIYEQYFGPGTRLTVT.

The chain uses TRBV7-9 and TRBJ1-1; D gene unclear. CDR3 length: 13 residues. Germline V gives CDR1 SEHNR, CDR2 FQNEAQ (reference sequence). V lost 1 base and J lost 3, with 6 bases in between. For the CDR3, the DNA is TGTGCCAGCAGCTTAGAGAGTGACACTGAAGCTTTCTTT. This sequence encodes CASSLESDTEAFF.

The rearrangement links TRBV18 to TRBJ2-2, with D hard to call. This CDR3 has 15 amino acids. CDR1 and CDR2 (germline): KGHSH, LQKENI. V was clipped by 2 bases and J by 5 bases, with 12 bases between them. The CDR3 DNA follows: TGTGCCAGCTCACCAAGCACGGTTTTGACCGGGGAGCTGTTTTTT. It codes for CASSPSTVLTGELFF.

The V gene is TRBV29-1, the J gene TRBJ2-3, with TRBD1 identical over 8 bases. The germline V gene encodes CDR1 SQVTM and CDR2 ANQGSEA. The CDR3 runs to 13 residues. V lost 8 bases and J lost 2; bases outside the gene matches: 6. CDR3 sequence reads: CSTRTGITDTQYF. CDR3 nucleotide sequence: TGCAGCACTCGGACAGGGATCACAGATACGCAGTATTTT.

The genes are TRBV18 and TRBJ2-2; 11 nucleotides line up with TRBD2. Germline V gene sequence: CDR1 KGHSH, CDR2 LQKENI. CDR3 length equals 16 residues. The ends lost 2 bases at V and 6 bases at J; junction bases unmatched: 5. CDR3 DNA sequence: TGTGCCAGCTCACCAAACCTACTAGCGGGGGCCGGGGAGCTGTTTTTT. It encodes CASSPNLLAGAGELFF.

The J gene is TRBJ1-5, the V gene TRBV30; the D gene is possibly TRBD1 (5 bases). The CDR3 spans 14 residues. Germline lookup yields CDR1 GTSNPN and CDR2 SVGIG (reference sequence). V was pared by 2 bases and J by 3 bases, with 11 bases between. The CDR3, as DNA: TGTGCCTGGAGTCAACCAGGGTACAATCAGCCCCAGCATTTT. It translates to CAWSQPGYNQPQHF.

The rearrangement links TRBV7-2 to TRBJ1-4; weak D call: TRBD1 (5 bases). Per germline, CDR1 SGHTA and CDR2 FQGNSA. V lost 5 bases to trimming and J lost 0 bases, with 10 bases between them. The CDR3 consists of 15 residues. The chain's CDR3 is CASSQDRATNEKLFF. The CDR3 DNA reads TGTGCCAGCAGCCAAGACAGAGCAACTAATGAAAAACTGTTTTTT.

CDR3 sequence: CASSLAQISTDTQYF. The CDR3, as DNA: TGTGCCAGCAGCTTAGCACAGATTAGCACAGATACGCAGTATTTT. The genes are TRBV5-6 and TRBJ2-3; the D is unclear. V was cut by 2 bases and J by 0 bases, with 10 bases left in between. This CDR3 has 15 amino acids. Germline assignment: CDR1 SGHDT and CDR2 YYEEEE.